These 25 T cell receptor beta chains were all obtained from the same sample, sequenced in a study of shared clonotypes between healthy human individuals. Profiled with immunoSEQ multiplex PCR; TCRdb holds only in-frame clones, not every one. The table lists about 2.4 million clones, 93% of them singletons. The sample consisted of naive CD4+ T cells from PBMCs. The subset here: CD45RA+ positively selected. Receptor source: a man in his late teens or twenties in good health. Some clones in this sample may be carry-over from other donors' samples.

The rearrangement uses TRBV28 and TRBJ1-2, with 7 bases lining up with TRBD1. The CDR3 has 15 residues. The V and J ends lost 7 bases and 4 bases, in that order; junction bases with no gene match: 12. Germline values: CDR1 MDHEN, CDR2 SYDVKM. CDR3 residues: CASTLGPGTVYGYTF. CDR3 sequence (DNA): TGTGCCAGCACCCTGGGTCCCGGGACAGTCTATGGCTACACCTTC.

V is TRBV25-1 and J is TRBJ2-1, with D perhaps matching TRBD2 (5 bases). The germline CDR1 and CDR2 sequences are MGHDK and SYGVNS. V dropped 4 bases and J dropped 6 bases, with 16 bases sitting between them. The length of the CDR3 is 15 residues. The CDR3 nucleotides read TGTGCCAGCAGTGTCGCGATACTAGAAAGCAATGAGCAGTTCTTC. It specifies CASSVAILESNEQFF.

J is TRBJ2-1 and V is TRBV5-1; D is undetermined. CDR1 and CDR2 (germline): SGHRS, YFSETQ. This CDR3 has 12 residues. Trimming removed 1 base at V and 10 bases at J, with 9 bases between. The CDR3 sequence is CASSLLGREQFF. The CDR3 DNA follows: TGCGCCAGCAGCTTGCTCGGCAGGGAGCAGTTCTTC.

This chain connects TRBV5-6 to TRBJ1-2; TRBD1 might be the D (6 bases). The CDR3 runs to 14 residues. V gave up 4 bases and J gave up 4 bases, with 14 bases separating them. Germline CDR1 and CDR2: SGHDT and YYEEEE. As DNA, the CDR3 is TGTGCCAGCAGCACGGACAGCTTAGGCTATGGCTACACCTTC. It encodes CASSTDSLGYGYTF.

The chain recombines TRBV5-6 with TRBJ1-3; TRBD1 agrees at 12 bases. The CDR3 consists of 16 residues. With V trimmed by 5 bases and J by 7 bases, 10 bases remained unmatched. Germline CDR1 is SGHDT and CDR2 is YYEEEE. The CDR3 nucleotides are TGTGCCAGCAGAAAGACGGGACAGGGGGCGGCGAACACCATATATTTT. This translates into CASRKTGQGAANTIYF.

In nucleotides, the CDR3 is TGTGCCTGGAGTGTAGGTAGCGGGAGCCCCAATGAGCAGTTCTTC. Protein sequence: CAWSVGSGSPNEQFF. The V and J genes are TRBV30 and TRBJ2-1; 9 bases map to TRBD2. The germline gives CDR1 GTSNPN, CDR2 SVGIG (reference sequence). V was clipped by 0 bases and J by 6 bases; unmatched bases: 6. The CDR3 extends over 15 amino acids.

The table lists this clone with a count of one. This chain connects TRBV15 to TRBJ2-3; 9 nucleotides match TRBD2. This CDR3 has 17 residues. V lost 3 bases, J lost 3 bases, and 10 bases stayed unmatched. CDR1 LNHNV and CDR2 YYDKDF come from the germline V gene (reference sequence). This CDR3 is CATSRGYIAGETDTQYF. The CDR3 DNA is TGTGCCACCAGCAGGGGCTATATAGCGGGAGAAACAGATACGCAGTATTTT.

V gene TRBV2 combines with J gene TRBJ2-1; tentative D call: TRBD2 (5 bases). CDR3 length: 13 amino acids. V was cut by 8 bases and J by 7 bases, with 15 bases left in between. From germline, CDR1 is SNHLY and CDR2 FYNNEI. CDR3 sequence reads: CASYLSGGNEQFF. CDR3 sequence (DNA): TGTGCCAGCTACCTCTCAGGAGGAAATGAGCAGTTCTTC.

Comments on this clone: The sample has other DNA sequences that encode this CDR3 too. This chain connects TRBV7-9 to TRBJ2-7; possible D gene TRBD2, 6 bases. The CDR3 spans 12 residues. The germline CDR1 and CDR2 sequences are SEHNR and FQNEAQ (reference sequence). Trimming pared 2 bases from V and 4 bases from J, leaving 6 bases between. CDR3 bases: TGTGCCAGCAGCTTAAGCGGGTACGAGCAGTACTTC. Amino acid sequence: CASSLSGYEQYF.

For this clone: Other nucleotide sequences from this sample produce the same CDR3. The V gene is TRBV6-5, the J gene TRBJ1-5; TRBD1 matches at 8 bases. The germline V gene encodes CDR1 MNHEY and CDR2 SVGAGI. After removal of 6 bases from V and 1 base from J, the junction contained 2 bases not matched to a gene. The CDR3 covers 14 residues. In DNA form, the CDR3 reads TGTGCCAGCAGGCGGACAGGGAGCAATCAGCCCCAGCATTTT. It encodes CASRRTGSNQPQHF.

The sample holds one count of this clone. This chain uses TRBV10-3 with TRBJ2-6, with 7 bases that match TRBD2. Germline V lookup: CDR1 ENHRY, CDR2 SYGVKD. The CDR3 covers 17 residues. The V and J ends lost 5 bases and 0 bases, in that order; junction bases with no gene match: 7. The CDR3, as DNA: TGTGCCATCAGTCGCTCGACTAGCCTCTCTGGGGCCAACGTCCTGACTTTC. Residues: CAISRSTSLSGANVLTF.

The chain has TRBV19 and TRBJ2-4, with D perhaps TRBD2 (6 bases). The CDR3 is 15 residues long. Germline CDR1 and CDR2: LNHDA and SQIVND (reference sequence). Trimming pared 5 bases from V and 6 bases from J, leaving 17 bases between. Here the CDR3 reads CASSSPGLLPNIQYF. As DNA, the CDR3 is TGTGCCAGTAGTTCGCCGGGACTTCTACCAAACATTCAGTACTTC.

A single count supports this clone. V is TRBV5-4 and J is TRBJ1-2, with 12 bases matching TRBD1. Germline values: CDR1 SGHNT, CDR2 YYREEE (reference sequence). The CDR3 sequence is 15 residues long. Unmatched junction bases numbered 5, after V lost 3 bases and J lost 5 bases. CDR3 nucleotides: TGTGCCAGCAGCTCTCCGGGACAGGGGGCTTATGGCTACACCTTC. It codes for CASSSPGQGAYGYTF.

This clone came up once. The chain uses TRBV11-1 and TRBJ2-5, with D unclear. The tail of the sequence fits TRBJ2-7 better, so the J call may be wrong. CDR1 and CDR2 from the germline V gene are SGHAT and FQDESV (reference sequence). There are 13 residues in the CDR3. CDR3 sequence reads: CASSFVETGEQYF. The CDR3 nucleotides read TGTGCCAGCAGCTTTGTTGAGACGGGCGAGCAGTACTTC.

This sequence joins TRBV9 and TRBJ2-3; 7 positions agree with TRBD2. Germline V gives CDR1 SGDLS, CDR2 YYNGEE. This CDR3 is 15 amino acids long. Trimming took 3 bases from V and 4 from J; bases not matched to a gene: 8. This CDR3 reads CASSEDSGWADTQYF. The CDR3, as DNA: TGTGCCAGCAGCGAAGATAGCGGGTGGGCAGATACGCAGTATTTT.

This rearrangement joins TRBV10-3 to TRBJ2-4; no clear D gene. V dropped 2 bases and J dropped 5 bases, with 13 bases sitting between them. The CDR3 spans 15 residues. Germline CDR1 ENHRY, CDR2 SYGVKD. CDR3 DNA sequence: TGTGCCATCAGTGAGGGGCAGGCTTTCGAAAACATTCAGTACTTC. Amino acid sequence: CAISEGQAFENIQYF.

Concerning this clone itself: Other nucleotide sequences from this sample produce the same CDR3. The rearrangement uses TRBV12-5 and TRBJ2-3, with D unresolved. Germline-derived CDR1 and CDR2 are LGHNT and FRNRAP. The CDR3 length is 12 residues. V shed 3 bases and J shed 2 bases, with 3 bases lying between them. The CDR3 DNA reads as TGTGCTAGTGGTTTAGACACAGATACGCAGTATTTT. Translated: CASGLDTDTQYF.

This chain joins TRBV2 and TRBJ2-7; D is uncertain. V was pared by 3 bases and J by 0 bases, with 12 bases between. CDR1 and CDR2 from the germline V gene are SNHLY and FYNNEI. The CDR3 loop spans 15 amino acids. The CDR3 here is CASSDARSLSYEQYF. In DNA, the CDR3 is TGTGCCAGCAGTGACGCCAGATCCCTCTCCTACGAGCAGTACTTC. Together with reference TRBV2 and TRBJ2-7, the CDR3 gives the full variable domain: EPEVTQTPSHQVTQMGQEVILRCVPISNHLYFYWYRQILGQKVEFLVSFYNNEISEKSEIFDDQFSVERPDGSNFTLKIRSTKLEDSAMYFCASSDARSLSYEQYFGPGTRLTVT.

The chain couples TRBV11-1 to TRBJ1-2; perhaps TRBD1 as D (6 bases). This CDR3 contains 14 residues. Germline loops: CDR1 SGHAT, CDR2 FQDESV (reference sequence). V lost 6 bases and J 3 bases, leaving 14 bases between the germline ends. The CDR3, as DNA: TGTGCCAGCAGTTCAGGGGCCTCCCACTATGGCTACACCTTC. It yields the protein CASSSGASHYGYTF.

The CDR3 DNA is TGTGCCAGCAGCGTAGATGCGGCCTTAAGGACAGATACGCAGTATTTT. Translating gives CASSVDAALRTDTQYF. The genes are TRBV9 and TRBJ2-3; the D is unclear. This CDR3 has 16 amino acids. Germline V gene lookup returns CDR1 SGDLS and CDR2 YYNGEE. V lost 0 bases and J lost 3, with 14 bases in between.

This clone came up once. The rearrangement links TRBV2 to TRBJ2-1, with D uncertain. Per germline, CDR1 SNHLY and CDR2 FYNNEI. The CDR3 length is 12 residues. V was cut by 7 bases and J by 9 bases, with 13 bases left in between. DNA for the CDR3: TGTGCCAGCAACGTTGACTTCGGTGAGCAGTTCTTC. It codes for CASNVDFGEQFF.

In DNA, the CDR3 is TGTGCCAGCAGCCCCCAGGGGCTAGCCCAAGAGACCCAGTACTTC. Translation: CASSPQGLAQETQYF. The V gene is TRBV7-3, the J gene TRBJ2-5, with D tentatively TRBD1 (6 bases). The CDR3 covers 15 residues. Per germline, CDR1 SGHTA and CDR2 FQGTGA. V was shortened by 5 bases and J by 1 base, with 14 bases between the two germline ends. The variable domain in full, completed from reference TRBV7-3 and TRBJ2-5, reads GAGVSQTPSNKVTEKGKYVELRCDPISGHTALYWYRQSLGQGPEFLIYFQGTGAADDSGLPNDRFFAVRPEGSVSTLKIQRTERGDSAVYLCASSPQGLAQETQYFGPGTRLLVL.

J is TRBJ2-1 and V is TRBV5-4; no reliable D call. CDR3 length: 12 residues. The V end lost 4 bases, the J end lost 10 bases, and 12 bases lay between the germline ends. Germline CDR1 is SGHNT and CDR2 is YYREEE (reference sequence). CDR3 sequence: CASSQTGSEQFF. The CDR3 nucleotides are TGTGCCAGCAGCCAAACCGGGTCCGAGCAGTTCTTC.

A remark on this clone: Distinct nucleotide sequences in the sample also encode this CDR3. The J gene is TRBJ1-5, the V gene TRBV2; a weak D match, TRBD1 (5 bases). This CDR3 is 13 amino acids long. From germline, CDR1 is SNHLY and CDR2 FYNNEI. V lost 6 bases, J lost 4 bases, and 10 bases lay in between. This CDR3 is CASRGTGNQPQHF. The CDR3 DNA sequence: TGTGCCAGCAGGGGGACGGGGAATCAGCCCCAGCATTTT.

V gene TRBV29-1 combines with J gene TRBJ2-5; D uncertain. The CDR3 loop spans 14 amino acids. From germline, CDR1 is SQVTM and CDR2 ANQGSEA. Trimming left V 4 bases short and J 5 bases short, with 17 bases between. CDR3 amino acids: CSVVLGPSRETQYF. The CDR3 region has the DNA TGCAGCGTTGTACTCGGCCCCTCTCGGGAGACCCAGTACTTC.